Listed here are 12 T cell receptor beta chains from one sample, sequenced in a study of cytomegalovirus exposure and HLA in healthy donors. This table comes from immunoSEQ multiplex PCR, and its TCRdb copy is limited to in-frame clones, with some not included. The sample lists roughly 300,000 clones, approximately 86% occurring once. Sequencing was carried out using PBMCs. The receptors stem from a woman aged 25-40 years in good health and CMV-seropositive.

The J gene is TRBJ1-2, the V gene TRBV5-1, with a possible D match to TRBD1 (6 bases). This CDR3 is 14 amino acids long. V was cut by 0 bases and J by 10 bases, with 16 bases left in between. The germline V gene encodes CDR1 SGHRS and CDR2 YFSETQ. The CDR3 protein is CASSLDSLGQTYTF. The DNA of the CDR3 is TGCGCCAGCAGCTTGGATTCGTTAGGACAGACCTACACCTTC.

The V call is TRBV29-1, the J call TRBJ1-4; D not certain. The CDR3 extends over 13 amino acids. Trimming removed 2 bases at V and 8 bases at J, with 12 bases between. Germline-derived CDR1 and CDR2 are SQVTM and ANQGSEA. The CDR3 protein is CSVEPVLGEKLFF. The CDR3 bases are TGCAGCGTTGAACCGGTCCTTGGAGAAAAACTGTTTTTT. Full variable domain (outside the CDR3, taken from reference TRBV29-1 and TRBJ1-4): SAVISQKPSRDICQRGTSLTIQCQVDSQVTMMFWYRQQPGQSLTLIATANQGSEATYESGFVIDKFPISRPNLTFSTLTVSNMSPEDSSIYLCSVEPVLGEKLFFGSGTQLSVL.

Only one count was recorded for this clone. The chain links TRBV5-8 to TRBJ1-2; 8 bases line up with TRBD1. In germline, CDR1 is SGHTS, CDR2 YDEGEE. The CDR3 covers 16 residues. Losses at the gene ends were 2 bases for V and 7 bases for J; bases not matched to a gene: 13. The CDR3 bases are TGTGCCAGCAGCTTTGTTAGCGGACAGGGCCAATCTGGCTACACCTTC. Its translation is CASSFVSGQGQSGYTF.

V usage is TRBV27 and J usage is TRBJ1-2, with 12 nucleotides matching TRBD1. Unmatched junction bases numbered 3, after V lost 2 bases and J lost 5 bases. This CDR3 has 15 residues. Germline lookup yields CDR1 MNHEY and CDR2 SMNVEV (reference sequence). CDR3 residues: CASSLRDRGHYGYTF. The CDR3 region has the DNA TGTGCCAGCAGTTTACGGGACAGGGGGCATTATGGCTACACCTTC.

The rearrangement links TRBV4-3 to TRBJ1-2; no clear D gene. CDR3 length: 16 amino acids. Looked up from germline, CDR1 is LGHNA and CDR2 is YSLEER. V was cut by 0 bases and J by 5 bases, with 16 bases left in between. The CDR3 nucleotides are TGCGCCAGCAGCCAAGATTTGGTAGGCATCGAGTATGGCTACACCTTC. Its protein product is CASSQDLVGIEYGYTF.

A few counts support this clone. The chain links TRBV11-2 to TRBJ1-4; D is uncertain. Germline-derived CDR1 and CDR2 are SGHAT and FQNNGV. V lost 1 base and J 10 bases, leaving 10 bases between the germline ends. The length of the CDR3 is 13 residues. This CDR3 is CASSLVRSGKLFF. The DNA of the CDR3 is TGTGCCAGCAGCTTAGTGAGGTCGGGAAAACTGTTTTTT.

This clone was counted a single time. The chain combines TRBV5-1 with TRBJ2-2; unclear D gene. This CDR3 comprises 11 residues. V gave up 6 bases and J gave up 6 bases, with 6 bases separating them. CDR1 and CDR2 from the germline V gene are SGHRS and YFSETQ. The CDR3 sequence: CASTKSGELFF. CDR3 nucleotide sequence: TGCGCCAGCACCAAATCCGGGGAGCTGTTTTTT. The whole variable domain, filled in from reference TRBV5-1 and TRBJ2-2, reads KAGVTQTPRYLIKTRGQQVTLSCSPISGHRSVSWYQQTPGQGLQFLFEYFSETQRNKGNFPGRFSGRQFSNSRSEMNVSTLELGDSALYLCASTKSGELFFGEGSRLTVL.

This clone appeared once. This chain uses TRBV6-5 with TRBJ1-4; TRBD1 matches at 8 bases. This CDR3 region has 13 residues. Germline trimming cut 8 bases from V and 4 bases from J; bases unmatched to any gene: 3. Per the germline V gene, CDR1 is MNHEY and CDR2 is SVGAGI. CDR3 nucleotides: TGTGCCAGCGGGGACAGGCTTAATGAAAAACTGTTTTTT. The encoded protein is CASGDRLNEKLFF.

The V call is TRBV30, the J call TRBJ1-1, with D hard to call. CDR3 length equals 13 residues. The ends were cut back, 4 bases at V and 4 bases at J, with 13 bases in the middle. Germline CDR1 reads GTSNPN; CDR2 reads SVGIG (reference sequence). Here the CDR3 reads CAWKGSGSTEAFF. The DNA for the CDR3 is TGTGCCTGGAAGGGTTCGGGGTCCACTGAAGCTTTCTTT.

The J gene is TRBJ2-7, the V gene TRBV7-9; D is unclear. The CDR3 runs 15 residues. Germline CDR1 and CDR2: SEHNR and FQNEAQ (reference sequence). Deletions cut 1 base from V and 0 bases from J, with 10 bases between. CDR3 in DNA: TGTGCCAGCAGCTTAGGTGGCTACCTCTCCTACGAGCAGTACTTC. It codes for CASSLGGYLSYEQYF.

The V and J genes are TRBV7-8 and TRBJ2-1; TRBD1 matches at 9 bases. This CDR3 has 15 residues. The junction had 11 bases not matched to a gene; V was cut back by 7 bases and J by 7 bases. CDR1 SGHVS and CDR2 FQNEAQ come from the germline V gene. CDR3 in amino acids: CASKISRDRVNEQFF. CDR3 DNA: TGTGCCAGCAAAATCTCCCGGGACAGGGTTAATGAGCAGTTCTTC.

The rearrangement joins TRBV10-3 to TRBJ2-7; 11 positions match TRBD1. The V gene's germline CDR1 is ENHRY and CDR2 SYGVKD. V was clipped by 4 bases and J by 2 bases; unmatched bases: 4. The CDR3 is 15 amino acids. CDR3 nucleotide sequence: TGTGCCATCAGTGGGACGGGACAGGGGGCCTACGAGCAGTACTTC. Its protein product is CAISGTGQGAYEQYF.